These T cell receptor beta chains were read from a single sample in a study of blood T cell repertoires in COVID-19. Repertoires were generated with immunoSEQ multiplex PCR, while TCRdb's copy carries only in-frame clones and drops some. The sample has around 58,000 clones; approximately 85% are singletons. Sequencing was performed on peripheral blood. The receptors were sampled from a woman aged 55-69 years with COVID-19, enrolled during active disease. CDR3s include the opening cysteine and the closing phenylalanine or tryptophan. A D gene is named only where the DNA matches it firmly. Part of the rows lack a size; the others show once, few, many or a class for expanded clones.

d_call j_call clone_size v_call cdr3_nt cdr3_aa
TRBD2 TRBJ2-2 . TRBV27 TGTGCCAGCAGTTTAAAGTACAGGAGCGGGGTGAACACCGGGGAGCTGTTTTTT CASSLKYRSGVNTGELFF
. TRBJ1-1 . TRBV6-6 TGTGCCAGCAGCGTCGAAACAGGGTCCGCGGGCGCTGAAGCTTTCTTT CASSVETGSAGAEAFF
TRBD2 TRBJ2-2 . TRBV19 TGTGCCAGTAGTCCGGGACTAGCGGATTATACCGGGGAGCTGTTTTTT CASSPGLADYTGELFF
TRBD2 TRBJ2-2 . TRBV27 TGTGCCAGCAGTTCGGCTAGCGGGAGTTTGCCCGGGGAGCTGTTTTTT CASSSASGSLPGELFF
. TRBJ2-2 . TRBV9 TGTGCCAGCAGCGTAGACGGGGTCCCCGGGGAGCTGTTTTTT CASSVDGVPGELFF
TRBD2 TRBJ2-1 . TRBV6-1 TGTGCCAGCAGTGCACAACTAGCGGGGGGGCACAATGAGCAGTTCTTC CASSAQLAGGHNEQFF
. TRBJ2-3 . TRBV6-5 TGTGCCAGCAGTTACTCGAACGGGGTGTATACGCAGTATTTT CASSYSNGVYTQYF
TRBD2 TRBJ2-3 once TRBV5-3 TGTGCCAGAAGCCCACGGGTAGCGGGGTACCCAAATACGCAGTATTTT CARSPRVAGYPNTQYF
TRBD1 TRBJ2-1 . TRBV5-1 TGCGCCAGCAGCCCGGGGGGACAGGGTACGTACAATGAGCAGTTCTTC CASSPGGQGTYNEQFF
. TRBJ1-1 . TRBV27 TGTGCCAGCAGTTTATCTGGCCATGGAGCTTTCTTT CASSLSGHGAFF
. TRBJ1-1 many TRBV7-2 TGTGCCAGCAGCTTAGCGGCGGGGGCGAGGTTAACTGAAGCTTTCTTT CASSLAAGARLTEAFF
. TRBJ2-5 . TRBV7-2 TGTGCCAGCAGCTTAGGGGGACTTATGGAGACCCAGTACTTC CASSLGGLMETQYF
TRBD2 TRBJ2-1 . TRBV4-3 TGCGCCAGCAGCCAAGGGACTAGCGGGAGGTTATCCAATGAGCAGTTCTTC CASSQGTSGRLSNEQFF
TRBD1 TRBJ2-2 once TRBV11-2 TGTGCCAGCAGCTTAGGACAGGGAAGAACCGGGGAGCTGTTTTTT CASSLGQGRTGELFF
TRBD1 TRBJ1-2 few TRBV6-5 TGTGCCAGCAGTTACGCCGGCAGGGGGCAAGGCTACACCTTC CASSYAGRGQGYTF
TRBD1 TRBJ1-1 . TRBV29-1 TGCAGCGCCGCCCTGCCAGGGGGAAGGACTGAAGCTTTCTTT CSAALPGGRTEAFF
TRBD1 TRBJ2-7 . TRBV4-3 TGCGCCAGCAGCCAGGCAACAGGGGACCTCTACGAGCAGTACTTC CASSQATGDLYEQYF
TRBD2 TRBJ2-7 . TRBV11-2 TGTGCCAGCAGCCCGGGGGGTCTAGCGGGACCCTCCCAGCAGTACTTC CASSPGGLAGPSQQYF
TRBD1 TRBJ1-1 . TRBV19 TGTGCCAGTAGTACTGGACAGGGCACTGAAGCTTTCTTT CASSTGQGTEAFF
TRBD2 TRBJ2-1 . TRBV7-2 TGTGCCAGCAGCGCGTTTAGCGGGGGGGCCCGCAATGAGCAGTTCTTC CASSAFSGGARNEQFF
TRBD2 TRBJ2-1 . TRBV10-2 TGCGCCAGCAGTGTCCCTAGCGGGAATGAGCAGTTCTTC CASSVPSGNEQFF
. TRBJ2-7 . TRBV5-1 TGCGCCAGCAGCGCGAGACTAAGTGACGAGCAGTACTTC CASSARLSDEQYF
. TRBJ1-2 . TRBV28 TGTGCCAGCAGGGTCGGTAACTATGGCTACACCTTC CASRVGNYGYTF
. TRBJ1-5 . TRBV3-1/TRBV3-2 TGTGCCAGCAGCCAAGATAGAAGGGGCCGGCTTGGGGCCCAGCATTTT CASSQDRRGRLGAQHF
. TRBJ2-3 . TRBV4-2 TGTGCCAGCAGCCAGAGGGTAGGGGAGGCGGGTACGCAGTATTTT CASSQRVGEAGTQYF
. TRBJ2-1 once TRBV24-1 TGTGCCACCAGTGGAAATAGAGGTGAGCAGTTCTTC CATSGNRGEQFF
. TRBJ1-2 . TRBV30 TGTGCCTGGAGTATAAGGGGCGTCACCTTC CAWSIRGVTF
. TRBJ1-1 . TRBV7-9 TGTGCCAGCAGCTTCCACGGGACAATCCCAAGCGCGCCTTTCTTT CASSFHGTIPSAPFF
TRBD1 TRBJ2-7 . TRBV3-1/TRBV3-2 TGTGCCAGCAGCCAAGGGACAGGGTGGGCTGGCGAGCAGTACTTC CASSQGTGWAGEQYF
. TRBJ1-6 . TRBV6-2/TRBV6-3 TGTGCCAGCAGTTACTCGTCAGGGGAGACTGGTTCACCCCTCCACTTT CASSYSSGETGSPLHF
. TRBJ2-1 once TRBV19 TGTGCCAGTAGTGCTCGGACGGGAGTCTACAATGAGCAGTTCTTC CASSARTGVYNEQFF
. TRBJ2-1 once TRBV5-6 TGTGCCAGCAGCTCCGGAGACAATGAGCAGTTCTTC CASSSGDNEQFF
TRBD2 TRBJ2-1 . TRBV4-2 TGTGCCAGCAGCCAGGCTAGCGGGGGGGCCGTTCTCTTTTACAATGAGCAGTTCTTC CASSQASGGAVLFYNEQFF
. TRBJ1-3 few TRBV6-1 TGTGCCAGCAGTGACGGGACTGGAAACACCATATATTTT CASSDGTGNTIYF
. TRBJ1-2 . TRBV7-9 TGTGCCAGCAGCTTACAGGGGTACTATGGCTACACCTTC CASSLQGYYGYTF
. TRBJ1-2 . TRBV5-1 TGCGCCAGCAGCTTTGGCAGTTCCTATGGCTACACCTTC CASSFGSSYGYTF
. TRBJ2-1 . TRBV28 TGTGCCAGCAGTTTCCCAACAGGGGTGTCGGGAGAAGGCAATGAGCAGTTCTTC CASSFPTGVSGEGNEQFF
. TRBJ1-1 . TRBV7-2 TGTGCCAGCAGCTTAGAGCAGGGGAACACTGAAGCTTTCTTT CASSLEQGNTEAFF
. TRBJ2-7 . TRBV2 TGTGCCAGCAGTGGCCCCCTAGCGCCGCTCGGGTACGAGCAGTACTTC CASSGPLAPLGYEQYF
. TRBJ1-2 . TRBV28 TGTGCCAGCATACCCGGTCGGGGGGCGAACGGCTACACCTTC CASIPGRGANGYTF